This T cell receptor beta chain was identified during a study of beta chain features in type 1 diabetes (dated by TCRdb to the late 2010s). In the study overall: Patients and healthy donors did not differ in mean age, gender distribution, total cell number or subset yield. The study compared TCRB repertoires of sorted circulating CD4+ T cell subsets between recently diagnosed type 1 diabetes patients and matched healthy donors. Whereas all 28 donors provided naive and central memory subsets, regulatory and stem cell-like memory subsets were isolated from just 8 patients and roughly 8 healthy donors. Across all samples, some 99 million sorted cells were examined, and cell number per subset correlated strongly with RNA yield. Study-wide findings and limitations: Because cDNA was sequenced instead of genomic DNA, highly expressing activated cells could be over-represented, though the groups showed no difference in activation or CD3 levels. In all four CD4+ subsets, TCRB CDR3 length was moderately but significantly shorter in type 1 diabetes patients. Patients with type 1 diabetes made fewer insertions and deleted more nucleotides at VDJ recombination sites, implying thymic rearrangement abnormalities. Naive, central memory and regulatory TCRB repertoires appeared to be more alike among patients than among healthy donors. HLA sub-analyses involved small numbers of individuals, so any influence of HLA type on TCRB rearrangement remained unresolved. Shorter templates might be favored by PCR, yet because patient and control samples were amplified and corrected together, any such skew would affect both groups equally.

All of the isolated RNA was reverse transcribed with the High Capacity cDNA Reverse Transcription Kit, so expressed TCRB transcripts were sequenced. Naive, central memory and regulatory T cell samples underwent deep immunoSEQ sequencing, averaging around 4 million total reads per sample. Sorted cells were lysed in RLT buffer and RNA was extracted with DNase-treated RNeasy Micro or Mini kits, depending on cell number. Each cell subset was processed on its own to prevent cross-contamination, while patient and healthy donor samples were processed together. The immunoSEQ multiplex PCR was used to amplify TCRB sequences from cDNA, generating 87-bp fragments that spanned the CDR3 region. Amplicons were sequenced on the Illumina HiSeq platform. Under the source paper's analysis protocol: Synthetic template baselines were used to correct PCR bias computationally, reads within Hamming distance 2 were collapsed together, and singletons that could not be merged were discarded. Reads were aligned against IMGT so that V, D and J genes, CDR3 length and insertions or deletions at six rearrangement sites could be assigned. Within each subset, clonotype counts were normalized to sorted cell number, and only after that were true diversity and Gini coefficients computed with the tcR R package. Repertoire sharing was quantified using the overlap coefficient calculated on TCRB nucleotide sequences. Out-of-frame TCRB sequences from naive cells were analyzed as a proxy for the pre-selection repertoire. TCRdb carries this immuneACCESS record with in-frame sequences only. Its versions omit some clonotypes, under half of them owing to an unresolved V gene in the studies checked, with the rest unexplained. The V and J calls and the clone size are those of that table, but D and trimming were determined from the DNA. The sample profile shows 400,000 to 600,000 clones; over 25% of them were found once. Around 0.065% of the sample is in the top ten clones.

On this clone: Its antigen remains unidentified. No base quality values were provided; no much bigger clone lies one nucleotide off.

From each donor, a single peripheral blood sample of 100 to 150 mL on average was drawn into heparinised tubes. A BD FACSAria II was used to sort naive, central memory, regulatory and stem cell-like memory CD4+ T cells with a panel that included CD45RO, CCR7, CD25, CD127, CD95 and CD27. A purity above 95% was achieved for all sorted populations. Right away, PBMCs were isolated by Lymphoprep density gradient centrifugation and were stained directly, with no culture step. So that batch effects would be minimized, each experiment stained and sorted samples in pairs, pairing one healthy donor with one patient. The sequence was obtained from a man younger than 35 in good health. The sequenced material came from naive CD4+ T cells from blood. Read against the paper, the sample's cell subset or site label means: true naive CD4+ T cells.

The DNA sequence reads TGTGCCAGCTCACCCTGGGCGGCGGGAGCCGGTGAGACCCAGTACTTC. It translates to CASSPWAAGAGETQYF. This receptor chain uses TRBV18 and TRBJ2-5; 7 middle bases align to TRBD2. V and J are trimmed by 3 bases and 5 bases, and the gene matches miss 12 bases of the junction. Reading the germline V gene gives CDR1 KGHSH and CDR2 LQKENI. Including cysteine and phenylalanine, the CDR3 has 16 amino acids. The only DNA kept is the CDR3, 48 bases in frame from the first base.